The clone carrying this T cell receptor (beta chain) was recorded many times. Its antigen remains unknown. RNA served as the template for amplifying TCR beta CDR3 regions. First-round RT-PCR with HTBI primers preceded a second-round multiplex PCR. A single record per CDR3 protein comes from TCRdb applying MiXCR to the multiplex PCR reads. This table has roughly 170,000 distinct CDR3 sequences, around two fifths appearing once. The sample comes from a study of Graves' ophthalmopathy and Graves' hyperthyroidism. Germline assignment: CDR1 MNHEY and CDR2 SVGAGI. J lost 0 bases, V lost 6 bases, and 2 bases had no gene match. This CDR3 spans 14 amino acids. Study-wide results and limits: Most expanded thyroid clonotypes above 0.001 frequency also appeared in blood.

This TCR was sampled from a man aged 25-45 years with Graves' ophthalmopathy. The chain recombines TRBV6-5 with TRBJ2-3; 8 nucleotides agree with TRBD1. The sequencing input was peripheral blood. This CDR3 is CASRTGGSTDTQYF. The CDR3 DNA reads TGTGCCAGCAGAACAGGGGGAAGCACAGATACGCAGTATTTT.